The next 7 T cell receptor beta chains were all read from a single sample in a study of blood T cell repertoires in COVID-19. This table comes from immunoSEQ multiplex PCR, and its TCRdb copy is limited to in-frame clones, with some not included. The sample lists about 400,000 clones, around 90% occurring once. Sequenced material: PBMCs or T cells enriched from blood (not recorded which). The source of these receptors is a woman in her forties with acute COVID-19.

The J gene is TRBJ1-6, the V gene TRBV11-2; D remains unclear. Germline V CDR1 and CDR2: SGHAT, FQNNGV. This CDR3 spans 15 amino acids. V lost 1 base and J lost 6, with 10 bases in between. The CDR3 is CASSLVSQSNSPLHF. The CDR3, as DNA: TGTGCCAGCAGCTTAGTGTCACAGAGTAATTCACCCCTCCACTTT.

The rearrangement links TRBV3-1 (or the pseudogene TRBV3-2) to TRBJ1-2, with 9 bases lining up with TRBD1. In germline, CDR1 is LGHDT, CDR2 YNNKEL (reference sequence). Trimming at V came to 4 bases and at J to 6 bases, leaving 9 bases not matched to a gene. The CDR3 is 15 amino acids. CDR3: CASSPDMGQGDGYTF. In DNA form, the CDR3 reads TGTGCCAGCAGCCCAGATATGGGACAGGGAGATGGCTACACCTTC.

The gene calls are TRBV27 and TRBJ1-4; no clear D. Germline V gene lookup returns CDR1 MNHEY and CDR2 SMNVEV (reference sequence). This CDR3 region has 14 residues. The CDR3 loop is CASRREATNEKLFF. The CDR3 nucleotides read TGTGCGTCCCGGCGGGAGGCAACTAATGAAAAACTGTTTTTT.

V and J are TRBV18 and TRBJ2-7; weak D call: TRBD1 (6 bases). Trimming shortened V by 0 bases and J by 6 bases, and 21 bases separated the two germline ends. Per germline, CDR1 KGHSH and CDR2 LQKENI. This CDR3 contains 17 residues. CDR3 in DNA: TGTGCCAGCTCACCACCCGCATTTACAGGGAAGGCCGGCGAGCAGTACTTC. The encoded protein is CASSPPAFTGKAGEQYF.

The chain links TRBV30 to TRBJ1-1; D not certain. V was pared by 2 bases and J by 6 bases, with 13 bases between. The CDR3 is 13 residues long. Per the germline V gene, CDR1 is GTSNPN and CDR2 is SVGIG (reference sequence). The CDR3 is CAWSRRTEAEAFF. The CDR3 coding sequence is TGTGCCTGGAGTAGGAGGACTGAGGCTGAAGCTTTCTTT.

This chain uses TRBV2 with TRBJ2-7, with D maybe TRBD1 (5 bases). There are 11 residues in the CDR3. Between the trimmed V and J ends, which lost 9 bases and 0 bases, there was a span of 6 bases. The germline V gene encodes CDR1 SNHLY and CDR2 FYNNEI. The CDR3: CASDSSYEQYF. DNA for the CDR3: TGTGCCAGTGACAGCTCCTACGAGCAGTACTTC.

The chain employs TRBV21-1 and TRBJ2-7; the table assigns TRBD2, which was not confirmed against the DNA. TRBV21-1 represents a pseudogene. The CDR3 runs 18 residues. The CDR3 DNA is TGTGCCAGCCAACAAAAGGGACTAGCGGGGGAACTATCCTACGAGCAGTACTTC. It codes for CASQQKGLAGELSYEQYF.